The present TCR beta chain was sequenced within a study of OX40 agonist ivuxolimab in advanced cancers. Whole-study context: Ivuxolimab, an agonist antibody against OX40 (CD134), was given to patients.

Germline CDR1 MDHEN, CDR2 SYDVKM. CDR3 length equals 13 residues. The V and J ends lost 6 bases and 5 bases respectively, with 13 bases between them. Profiling relied on immunoSEQ multiplex PCR, and the TCRdb table lists in-frame clones only, not all of them. The sample includes tens of thousands of clones, around 84% of them seen just once. The sequencing here drew on CD4+ or CD8+ T cells sorted from blood, taken in a trial of the OX40 agonist ivuxolimab. This TCR was sampled from an adult with an advanced solid tumor such as melanoma, head and neck, liver or kidney cancer. The chain carries TRBV28 and TRBJ1-2; D might be TRBD1 (6 bases). The CDR3 region is CASSSTGLYGYTF. The CDR3 DNA reads as TGTGCCAGCAGCTCAACAGGGCTTTATGGCTACACCTTC.